This paragraph covers one T cell receptor (beta chain) sequence. This sample stems from a study of blood T cell repertoires in COVID-19. In the study overall: T cells, B-cell-depleted T cells, or PBMCs provided the cDNA or gDNA that served as material.

V lost 2 bases and J lost 6; bases outside the gene matches: 2. CDR1 is SGHRS, CDR2 YFSETQ, per germline. This CDR3 is built from 13 residues. Assay used: immunoSEQ multiplex PCR; TCRdb lists only in-frame clones, some missing. The table has 90,000 to 140,000 clones, around 76% seen once. This sequence was found in a woman aged 70 to 79 with acute or convalescent COVID-19. The source material was peripheral blood. This chain links TRBV5-1 with TRBJ2-1, with 7 positions matching TRBD1. The CDR3 here is CASSFTGVNEQFF. CDR3 coding DNA: TGCGCCAGCAGCTTTACAGGGGTCAATGAGCAGTTCTTC.